This paragraph reports one T cell receptor (beta chain). One end of the junction does not line up with germline, which may come from a read error. The length of the CDR3 is 12 residues. CDR1 LNHDA and CDR2 SQIVND come from the germline V gene (reference sequence). MiXCR, applied by TCRdb to the PCR reads, yields one record per CDR3 protein. The table has about half a million distinct CDR3 sequences, around 23% seen once. This sample stems from a study of molecular identifiers for immune sequencing clone quantification. Sequencing used naive CD8+ T cells from blood, with Jurkat cell RNA spiked in. Subset indicated: FACS-sorted CD8+CD4-CCR7+CD45RA+ naive T cells. This clonotype was obtained from a human donor in good health. Some libraries in this study had Jurkat cell RNA spiked in. This sequence joins TRBV19 and TRBJ1-2; D is possibly TRBD1 (5 bases). The CDR3 DNA reads as TGTGCCAGTACCCCGGACAACTATGGCTACCCCTTC. It encodes CASTPDNYGYPF.